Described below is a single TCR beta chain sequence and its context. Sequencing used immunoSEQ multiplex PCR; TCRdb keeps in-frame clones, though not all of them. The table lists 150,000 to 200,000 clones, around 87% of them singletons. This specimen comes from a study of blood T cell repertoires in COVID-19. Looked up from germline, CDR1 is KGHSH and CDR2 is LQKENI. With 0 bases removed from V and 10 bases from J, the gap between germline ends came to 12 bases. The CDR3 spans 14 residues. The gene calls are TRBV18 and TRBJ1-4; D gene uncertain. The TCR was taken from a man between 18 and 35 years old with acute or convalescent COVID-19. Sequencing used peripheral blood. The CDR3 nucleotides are TGTGCCAGCTCACCACCTGGAGGAATAGGAAAACTGTTTTTT. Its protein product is CASSPPGGIGKLFF.